Sequencing of this T cell receptor beta chain was carried out in a study of human T cells and chemical hapten exposure. One entry per CDR3 protein, called by TCRdb with MiXCR from the RACE reads. The sample contains 80,000 to 100,000 distinct CDR3 sequences, approximately 9.9% of which appear only once. General study results and limits: Counts of TCRs above 1 in 1000 frequency stayed unchanged with DPC sensitization. Healthy people's immune response may differ from that of the donors, who had alopecia.

Concerning this clonotype: Its antigen is unknown. A much larger clone differs from this one at a single base, so this may be a read error.

As to time point: pre-sensitization, week 0. The treatment: therapeutic diphenylcyclopropenone sensitization with weekly scalp DPC. The authors' total RNA extraction used unfractionated whole blood. Per the germline V gene, CDR1 is SQVTM and CDR2 is ANQGSEA. The CDR3 length is 14 residues. The V gene end was trimmed by 6 bases and the J gene end by 5 bases; junction bases not matched to a gene: 12. The input for sequencing was whole blood, taken in connection with sensitization to the hapten diphenylcyclopropenone (DPC). The gene calls are TRBV29-1 and TRBJ1-1; 7 bases agree with TRBD1. The origin of this receptor is a woman aged 40 to 55 with alopecia areata. Some clones in this sample may be carry-over from other donors' samples. CDR3 region: CSVLEGALRTEAFF. CDR3 bases: TGCAGCGTACTGGAGGGGGCCCTTCGGACTGAAGCTTTCTTT.